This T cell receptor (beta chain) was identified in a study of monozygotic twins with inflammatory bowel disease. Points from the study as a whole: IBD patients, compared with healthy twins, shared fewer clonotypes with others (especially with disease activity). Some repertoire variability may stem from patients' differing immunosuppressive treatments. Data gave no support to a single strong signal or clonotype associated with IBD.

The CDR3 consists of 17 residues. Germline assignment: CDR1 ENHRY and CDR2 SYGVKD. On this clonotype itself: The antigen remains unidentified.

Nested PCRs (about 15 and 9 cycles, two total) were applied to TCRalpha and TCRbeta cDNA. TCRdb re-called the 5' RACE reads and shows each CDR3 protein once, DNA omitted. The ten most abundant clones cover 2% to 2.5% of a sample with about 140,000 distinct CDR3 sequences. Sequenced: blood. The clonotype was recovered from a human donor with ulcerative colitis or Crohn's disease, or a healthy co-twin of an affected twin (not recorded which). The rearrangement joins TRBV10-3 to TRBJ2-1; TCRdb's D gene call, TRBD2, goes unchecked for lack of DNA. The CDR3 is CAIREGLADSSYNEQFF.